Detailed here is one T cell receptor (beta chain). Which antigen it targets is not known. Per-base quality was not reported, and no clone a single base away is much larger than it. The data were taken from a study of blood T cells in healthy people across ages (dated by TCRdb to the mid-2010s). At the level of the whole study: Template switching captured roughly one uniquely barcoded TCR beta cDNA molecule per two T cells in model experiments. To avoid experimental bias, donors of different ages were spread randomly across the sequencing lanes. Donors were grouped into four age groups: young (average approximately 15 years), middle-aged (39), aged (approximately 58) and long-lived (about 82). Two additional independent replicas of 1 million unique cDNA reads from the same blood draw were analyzed for two donors (one aged 18 to 29 and one aged 80 or older). Using deep sequencing normalized with unique cDNA molecular identifiers, the study measured how TCR beta repertoire diversity changes with age.

Donors were around 37 systemically healthy Caucasian individuals from Russia aged roughly 6 to 90 years. Approximately 9.3 milliliters of peripheral blood were collected from each donor into EDTA-treated Vacutainer tubes. Ficoll-Paque density-gradient centrifugation was used to isolate PBMCs, with at least 7 million per sample. Trizol reagent was used to extract total RNA from PBMCs, with at least 6 micrograms per sample. For every donor, an aliquot of PBMCs went through flow cytometry to measure the percentages of naive CD45RAhigh/CD27high T cells. Library preparation was by 5' RACE. The listed sequencing device is Illumina HiSeq 2500. A second roughly 6 to 11 cycle PCR used a sample-barcoded 5' primer and a J-beta primer mix. Each TCR beta cDNA molecule received a unique molecular identifier from a template-switch 5' adaptor carrying 12 random nucleotides. Each sample yielded at least 2.5 million CDR3-containing paired-end reads. First-strand cDNA was synthesized from all RNA with the Mint cDNA synthesis kit, primed by a TRBC-specific oligonucleotide. Following uracil-DNA glycosylase treatment, all cDNA underwent a first 18-cycle PCR with the universal primers M1SS and BC2_uni_R. Per the authors' processing: For normalization, 1 million high-quality reads were randomly selected from each sample, with every read carrying a distinct molecular identifier. Instead of being binned into consensus sequences, reads with shared molecular identifiers were discarded. MiTCR, set to a Q25 quality threshold and the strictest error-elimination algorithm, was used for CDR3 identification, clonotype clustering and error correction. A nonparametric unseen species model with Euler transformation was used to estimate lower-bound total TCR beta diversity. TCRdb cleaned the public reads at Q25 with fastp, built clones with MiXCR and kept in-frame beta chains. For every CDR3 protein sequence, its rows merge into one entry that carries the most common genes and DNA. These V and J calls derive from TCRdb rather than the authors' analysis. The sample table holds hundreds of thousands of distinct CDR3 sequences, of which around two fifths were seen once. The top ten constitute 15% to 25% of the sample.

Paper-wide results and their limitations: Donor CMV infection status was unknown, potentially confounding age-related changes in expanded clonotypes. Estimates of total diversity from one million sequenced T cells were regarded as lower bounds and underestimates. Compared with the aged group, more naive CD4+ T cells, fewer expanded clones and increased TCR diversity were shown by the long-lived group, suggesting age selection. As age increased, observed TCR beta diversity per million T cells dropped in a roughly linear way, and a significant reduction was already evident by age about 40. Because profiling used bulk unsorted PBMCs, naive and antigen-experienced compartments could not be compared conclusively. The percentage of naive T cells measured by flow cytometry correlated strongly with observed TCR beta diversity.

Its CDR3 holds 13 amino acids, cysteine through phenylalanine. The sequence is cut down to CDR3 DNA, 39 bases in frame from base 1. Based on the germline V gene, the CDR1 and CDR2 sequences are SGHTA and FQGNSA. This receptor was obtained from a man in his sixties in good health. Input material: blood. The chain couples TRBV7-2 to TRBJ2-5, and possibly TRBD2, on 6 matching bases. The closer fit of TRBJ2-7 to the DNA end suggests the J call may be wrong. The DNA is as follows: TGTGCCAGCAGCTTAGGGATCGGGGGCGAGCAGTACTTC. Its translation reads: CASSLGIGGEQYF.